The entry that follows covers one TCR beta chain sequence. Its cognate antigen has yet to be identified. Nothing much larger sits one base from this clone, and base qualities are not available. This specimen comes from a study of blood T cell repertoires in COVID-19 (dated by TCRdb to the early 2020s). Notes on the research overall: Samples covering the acute and convalescent phases of COVID-19 were provided by collaborators in the United States, Italy and Spain. The prospective study material was composed of cDNA or gDNA derived from T cells, B-cell-depleted T cells, or PBMCs. Subjects who had been exposed to COVID-19, were actively infected with it, or had recovered from it provided the deeply sampled blood TCRbeta repertoires that made up the dataset. A freely available public database, intended as a resource for researchers studying the immune response to SARS-CoV-2, is where the repertoires were released. Samples were obtained from the ongoing ImmuneRACE study (first 160 participants) and from 1,000 to 1,500 subjects provided by 6 global collaborators. The sample metadata nearly always contained a de-identified subject ID, COVID-19 status, age in years and sex. Where available, HLA class I and class II types were obtained from metadata supplied by the sample provider rather than from assay-based typing.

Cut back by 6 bases and 3 bases, the V and J ends lie 12 bases apart. CDR1 and CDR2, looked up from the germline V gene, are SGHRS and YFSETQ. From cysteine to phenylalanine, the CDR3 is 13 amino acids long. Here the CDR3 DNA is all that survives: 39 bases in frame from base 1. The research as a whole found: The quantity of clinical and demographic metadata differed by source and by participant and was supplied without curation.

Collaborating institutions collected whole blood in K2EDTA tubes following their own protocols. For TCRbeta analysis, collaborator samples were shipped as frozen whole blood, as isolated PBMCs, or as DNA extracted from either sample type. The immunoSEQ Assay, a bias-controlled multiplex PCR, was used to amplify TCRbeta CDR3 regions from genomic DNA. In the paper's pipeline: Within the assay, amplification of reference gene primers was used to estimate how many nucleated cells each sample contained. To quantify the absolute abundance of each unique TCRbeta CDR3 rearrangement, sequence reads were collapsed and filtered. For each sample, productive Simpson clonality was calculated by taking the square root of Simpson's diversity index across productive rearrangements. TCRdb carries this immuneACCESS record with in-frame sequences only. Its versions omit some clonotypes, under half of them owing to an unresolved V gene in the studies checked, with the rest unexplained. That table is the source of V, J and clone size, and D and trimming were worked out from the DNA. This sample gives roughly 120,000 clones in total; less than 75% of them show up just once. The ten largest clones capture under 1% of the sample.

This TCR came from a human donor with acute or convalescent COVID-19. The donor label of this sample is uncertain. Sequencing was performed on peripheral blood. The rearrangement joined TRBV5-1 to TRBJ1-2, with a weak D call of TRBD1 (5 bases match). The sequenced DNA: TGCGCCAGCAAGAAGGACACCGACTATGGCTACACCTTC. Translated, this is CASKKDTDYGYTF.